These 6 T cell receptor beta chains came from one sample sequenced in a study of beta chain features in type 1 diabetes. The whole isolated RNA underwent reverse transcription, so sequencing captured expressed TCRB transcripts. The assay was immunoSEQ multiplex PCR, and TCRdb's table has in-frame clones only and misses some. The data contain more than 300,000 clones, roughly 8% of them seen just once; the ten biggest clones take up 0.44%. Sequencing input: central memory CD4+ T cells from blood. Receptors originate from a young woman in good health.

The chain has TRBV5-5 and TRBJ2-5, with no clear D. This CDR3 region has 14 residues. The germline gives CDR1 SGHKS, CDR2 YYEKEE (reference sequence). V gave up 1 base and J gave up 5 bases, with 12 bases separating them. The DNA for the CDR3 is TGTGCCAGCAGCTTGACTGAGCGATTGGAGACCCAGTACTTC. Translated, it gives CASSLTERLETQYF.

This clone was counted a few times. V and J are TRBV7-3 and TRBJ2-2; D unclear. CDR3 length equals 13 residues. V shed 1 base and J shed 5 bases, with 5 bases lying between them. The germline V gene encodes CDR1 SGHTA and CDR2 FQGTGA. CDR3 sequence: CASSLMRTGELFF. In DNA form, the CDR3 reads TGTGCCAGCAGCTTAATGAGGACCGGGGAGCTGTTTTTT.

J is TRBJ1-1 and V is TRBV27; TRBD1 agrees at 8 bases. The J segment lost 5 bases and the V segment lost 10 bases, leaving 3 bases of the junction unmatched. This CDR3 spans 11 amino acids. Germline V gene lookup returns CDR1 MNHEY and CDR2 SMNVEV (reference sequence). CDR3 sequence (DNA): TGTGCCATCCGACAGGGGACTGAAGCTTTCTTT. Translating it yields CAIRQGTEAFF.

CDR3 loop: CSVLDPIMNTGELFF. The CDR3 nucleotides read TGCAGCGTTTTAGATCCGATTATGAACACCGGGGAGCTGTTTTTT. This rearrangement joins TRBV29-1 to TRBJ2-2, with D uncertain. V lost 5 bases, J lost 1 base, and 14 bases lay in between. The germline CDR1 and CDR2 sequences are SQVTM and ANQGSEA. This CDR3 spans 15 amino acids.

The chain employs TRBV6-5 and TRBJ2-1; 9 bases match TRBD2. The length of the CDR3 is 15 residues. Germline trimming cut 1 base from V and 8 bases from J; bases unmatched to any gene: 6. Germline CDR1 reads MNHEY; CDR2 reads SVGAGI. Here the CDR3 reads CASSYWREGLYEQFF. CDR3 coding DNA: TGTGCCAGCAGTTACTGGCGGGAGGGCCTTTATGAGCAGTTCTTC.

The rearrangement uses TRBV6-6 and TRBJ1-6; D is unclear. V was cut by 6 bases and J by 7 bases, with 16 bases left in between. The V gene's germline CDR1 is MNHNY and CDR2 SVGAGI (reference sequence). The CDR3 is 15 amino acids. For the CDR3, the DNA is TGTGCCAGCAGAACCCGGGCTCTGGGGAATTCACCCCTCCACTTT. Translation: CASRTRALGNSPLHF.